The 24 T cell receptor beta chains presented below share a single source sample, sequenced in a study of T-cell reconstitution after alpha-beta-depleted transplantation in children. Unique molecular identifiers were incorporated when the TCRbeta library was constructed. MiXCR, applied by TCRdb to the PCR reads, yields one record per CDR3 protein. Counted here are 200,000 to 300,000 distinct CDR3 sequences, roughly 24% occurring once; the ten biggest clones make up 2% to 3%. Sequencing was performed on PBMCs, taken before TCRalphabeta/CD19-depleted stem cell transplant. These receptors all stem from a girl between 2 and 10 years old with Fanconi anemia, due to receive a stem cell transplant.

At least ten counts were recorded for this clonotype. The chain has TRBV6-1 and TRBJ2-1; possible D gene TRBD2, 5 bases. Germline-derived CDR1 and CDR2 are MNHNS and SASEGT. The CDR3 runs 15 residues. V shed 7 bases and J shed 3 bases, with 16 bases lying between them. The CDR3 DNA is TGTGCCAGCAAACCCGGGAACAGCGTCTACAATGAGCAGTTCTTC. The encoded protein is CASKPGNSVYNEQFF.

The chain has TRBV7-8 and TRBJ2-1, with 11 bases aligning to TRBD2. Germline CDR1 is SGHVS and CDR2 is FQNEAQ. Trimming at V came to 0 bases and at J to 1 base, leaving 11 bases not matched to a gene. The CDR3 extends over 20 amino acids. The CDR3 spells CASSLAMASGGSVSYNEQFF. CDR3 coding DNA: TGTGCCAGCAGCTTAGCGATGGCTAGCGGGGGGAGTGTATCCTACAATGAGCAGTTCTTC.

This clonotype has only a few counts. The V gene is TRBV20-1, the J gene TRBJ2-7, with D unclear. Germline CDR1 DFQATT, CDR2 SNEGSKA (reference sequence). V lost 1 base and J lost 7, with 14 bases in between. The CDR3 has 13 residues. CDR3 loop: CSARGGNEGEQYF. As DNA, the CDR3 is TGCAGTGCTAGAGGAGGAAACGAAGGGGAGCAGTACTTC.

The CDR3 protein is CASSQDGFLSEETQYF. The CDR3 bases are TGTGCCAGCAGCCAAGACGGCTTTCTATCTGAAGAGACCCAGTACTTC. The rearrangement joins TRBV14 to TRBJ2-5; D is uncertain. The CDR3 covers 16 residues. CDR1 and CDR2 from the germline V gene are SGHDN and FVKESK. V was pared by 0 bases and J by 3 bases, with 14 bases between.

This clonotype was picked up many times. CDR3 protein: CASSFSENTEAFF. CDR3 DNA sequence: TGTGCCAGCAGTTTTTCGGAGAACACTGAAGCTTTCTTT. The rearrangement joins TRBV12-3 or TRBV12-4 to TRBJ1-1, with D hard to call. V was cut by 3 bases and J by 1 base, with 6 bases left in between. The CDR3 covers 13 residues.

The genes are TRBV5-5 and TRBJ2-1; TRBD2 is a possible D gene (6 bases). The CDR3 is made up of 13 amino acids. Germline V gives CDR1 SGHKS, CDR2 YYEKEE (reference sequence). V was shortened by 4 bases and J by 9 bases, with 14 bases between the two germline ends. CDR3 sequence reads: CASSPPPAGEQFF. DNA of the CDR3: TGTGCCAGCAGCCCTCCCCCAGCGGGTGAGCAGTTCTTC. The whole variable domain, filled in from reference TRBV5-5 and TRBJ2-1, reads DAGVTQSPTHLIKTRGQQVTLRCSPISGHKSVSWYQQVLGQGPQFIFQYYEKEERGRGNFPDRFSARQFPNYSSELNVNALLLGDSALYLCASSPPPAGEQFFGPGTRLTVL.

This clonotype has just a few counts. The V and J genes are TRBV7-8 and TRBJ2-6; TRBD1 matches 9 bases. This CDR3 is built from 18 residues. V lost 2 bases, J lost 2 bases, and 7 bases stayed unmatched. CDR1 is SGHVS and CDR2 is FQNEAQ in the germline V gene. The CDR3 protein is CASSLRDRVSTGANVLTF. The CDR3 DNA follows: TGTGCCAGCAGCTTAAGGGACAGGGTGTCGACTGGGGCCAACGTCCTGACTTTC.

This clonotype was counted ten times or more. V gene TRBV10-3 combines with J gene TRBJ2-1; perhaps TRBD1 as D (5 bases). The length of the CDR3 is 14 residues. The germline V gene encodes CDR1 ENHRY and CDR2 SYGVKD. Trimming removed 4 bases from V and 7 bases from J, with 14 bases in between. DNA for the CDR3: TGTGCCATCAGTGGTGGCAGGGATCGGAATGAGCAGTTCTTC. Residues: CAISGGRDRNEQFF.

This clonotype has a count of ten or more. The chain couples TRBV20-1 to TRBJ2-3; a weak D match, TRBD1 (6 bases). Germline V lookup: CDR1 DFQATT, CDR2 SNEGSKA (reference sequence). The ends were cut back, 7 bases at V and 2 bases at J, with 22 bases in the middle. The CDR3 loop spans 16 amino acids. CDR3 coding DNA: TGCAGTGTTTTTCTACCCGGGACAAAGCCCACAGATACGCAGTATTTT. The encoded protein is CSVFLPGTKPTDTQYF.

The table lists this clonotype with a count of one. The chain uses TRBV5-1 and TRBJ2-7; TRBD1 matches 8 bases. The CDR3 has 14 amino acids. Losses at the gene ends were 3 bases for V and 2 bases for J; bases not matched to a gene: 4. Germline lookup yields CDR1 SGHRS and CDR2 YFSETQ. The CDR3 reads CASSWTGKTYEQYF. The CDR3 region has the DNA TGCGCCAGCAGCTGGACAGGGAAAACCTACGAGCAGTACTTC.

There are many counts of this clonotype. The V gene is TRBV20-1, the J gene TRBJ2-7, with 7 bases aligning to TRBD2. Germline V lookup: CDR1 DFQATT, CDR2 SNEGSKA (reference sequence). The CDR3 covers 16 residues. V lost 6 bases and J lost 3; bases outside the gene matches: 17. DNA of the CDR3: TGCAGTGCCGCCCTGGGCCCTAGCGGAGCTTTCTACGAGCAGTACTTC. Its translation: CSAALGPSGAFYEQYF.

V gene TRBV9 combines with J gene TRBJ2-7; 9 bases are shared with TRBD2. Germline V gene sequence: CDR1 SGDLS, CDR2 YYNGEE. The CDR3 extends over 16 amino acids. With 0 bases clipped from V and 4 bases from J, the junction kept 8 bases outside the gene matches. The CDR3 coding sequence is TGTGCCAGCAGCGTAGGGGTGGGACTAGCAATGTACGAGCAGTACTTC. It yields the protein CASSVGVGLAMYEQYF.

In its sample, this clonotype was seen a few times. The rearrangement uses TRBV28 and TRBJ2-3; 7 bases line up with TRBD1. CDR1 and CDR2 from the germline V gene are MDHEN and SYDVKM. The CDR3 length is 16 residues. The J segment lost 3 bases and the V segment lost 5 bases, leaving 11 bases of the junction unmatched. The CDR3 spells CASSPETGRDTDTQYF. The CDR3 DNA reads as TGTGCCAGCAGTCCAGAGACAGGGCGTGATACAGATACGCAGTATTTT.

This clonotype was detected only once. This rearrangement joins TRBV30 to TRBJ2-3; 14 bases are shared with TRBD2. CDR1 is GTSNPN and CDR2 is SVGIG in the germline V gene (reference sequence). The CDR3 is made up of 16 amino acids. J was trimmed by 4 bases and V by 5 bases; bases with no gene match: 8. The chain's CDR3 is CAWSTSGRGPSDTQYF. The CDR3 DNA follows: TGTGCCTGGTCGACTAGCGGGAGGGGTCCTTCAGATACGCAGTATTTT.

CDR3: CASNVMRGVRNTGELFF. The CDR3 DNA follows: TGTGCCAGCAACGTTATGCGCGGGGTACGGAACACCGGGGAGCTGTTTTTT. V usage is TRBV7-9 and J usage is TRBJ2-2; D is possibly TRBD2 (6 bases). The V and J ends lost 7 bases and 1 base respectively, with 19 bases between them. Germline V gene lookup returns CDR1 SEHNR and CDR2 FQNEAQ (reference sequence). This CDR3 contains 17 residues.

V usage is TRBV25-1 and J usage is TRBJ2-5; 7 nucleotides line up with TRBD1. The V gene end was trimmed by 3 bases and the J gene end by 1 base; junction bases not matched to a gene: 2. There are 14 residues in the CDR3. Germline values: CDR1 MGHDK, CDR2 SYGVNS. The CDR3 is CASSDSGGQETQYF. The DNA of the CDR3 is TGTGCCAGCAGTGATTCAGGGGGCCAAGAGACCCAGTACTTC.

This clonotype has at least ten counts. The gene calls are TRBV3-1 and TRBJ2-3; D unclear. Trimming removed 3 bases from V and 0 bases from J, with 4 bases in between. CDR3 size: 13 residues. The germline gives CDR1 LGHDT, CDR2 YNNKEL (reference sequence). DNA of the CDR3: TGTGCCAGCAGCCATCCTAGCACAGATACGCAGTATTTT. It translates to CASSHPSTDTQYF.

J is TRBJ1-2 and V is TRBV29-1, with 7 bases matching TRBD1. V shed 4 bases, J shed 1 base, and the junction held 9 bases outside the gene matches. The CDR3 consists of 15 residues. CDR1 and CDR2 from the germline V gene are SQVTM and ANQGSEA. DNA for the CDR3: TGCAGCGTTGTGGGGTGGAGGGGGCTTAACTATGGCTACACCTTC. Translation gives CSVVGWRGLNYGYTF.

The chain joins TRBV25-1 to TRBJ2-7; no clear D. The CDR3 covers 13 residues. The germline gives CDR1 MGHDK, CDR2 SYGVNS. Trimming took 3 bases from V and 4 from J, leaving 10 bases between them. CDR3 region: CASSDPRHYEQYF. The CDR3 DNA reads as TGTGCCAGCAGTGATCCACGACATTACGAGCAGTACTTC.

The rearrangement joins TRBV15 to TRBJ2-7; possible D gene TRBD2, 5 bases. V was cut by 1 base and J by 1 base, with 11 bases left in between. The CDR3 runs 15 residues. CDR1 is LNHNV and CDR2 is YYDKDF in the germline V gene (reference sequence). CDR3 in amino acids: CATSRAPEGSYEQYF. CDR3 bases: TGTGCCACCAGCAGAGCCCCTGAGGGATCCTACGAGCAGTACTTC. Supplemented by reference TRBV15 and TRBJ2-7, the full variable domain reads DAMVIQNPRYQVTQFGKPVTLSCSQTLNHNVMYWYQQKSSQAPKLLFHYYDKDFNNEADTPDNFQSRRPNTSFCFLDIRSPGLGDTAMYLCATSRAPEGSYEQYFGPGTRLTVT.

Ten or more counts support this clonotype. The chain uses TRBV29-1 and TRBJ2-7; the D gene is possibly TRBD2 (6 bases). Trimming removed 4 bases at V and 2 bases at J, with 9 bases between. The CDR3 sequence is 12 residues long. Germline V gene data show CDR1 as SQVTM and CDR2 as ANQGSEA. In DNA form, the CDR3 reads TGCAGCGTTGTATGGGGGGCCTACGAGCAGTACTTC. Amino acids: CSVVWGAYEQYF.

The chain recombines TRBV20-1 with TRBJ2-2, with unresolved D. The CDR3 is 15 residues long. The V and J ends lost 0 bases and 1 base respectively, with 9 bases between them. CDR1 is DFQATT and CDR2 is SNEGSKA in the germline V gene (reference sequence). CDR3 nucleotides: TGCAGTGCTAGAGATAATCGGCGGAACACCGGGGAGCTGTTTTTT. Residues: CSARDNRRNTGELFF.

The sample holds a few counts of this clonotype. The chain has TRBV28 and TRBJ2-1; 11 bases line up with TRBD2. V trimming: 2 bases; J trimming: 4 bases; junction bases outside the gene matches: 4. This CDR3 is 16 amino acids long. In germline, CDR1 is MDHEN, CDR2 SYDVKM. In DNA, the CDR3 is TGTGCCAGCAGTTTAACTAGCGGGAGTTTTTACAATGAGCAGTTCTTC. Its protein is CASSLTSGSFYNEQFF.

This clonotype has ten or more counts. The chain carries TRBV29-1 and TRBJ2-7; 7 bases are a match to TRBD1. Germline CDR1 and CDR2: SQVTM and ANQGSEA. This CDR3 is built from 15 residues. Germline trimming cut 4 bases from V and 3 bases from J; bases unmatched to any gene: 12. Written as DNA, the CDR3 is TGCAGCGTTGCCCCCCAGAACAGGGGTAGCTACGAGCAGTACTTC. Translation: CSVAPQNRGSYEQYF.